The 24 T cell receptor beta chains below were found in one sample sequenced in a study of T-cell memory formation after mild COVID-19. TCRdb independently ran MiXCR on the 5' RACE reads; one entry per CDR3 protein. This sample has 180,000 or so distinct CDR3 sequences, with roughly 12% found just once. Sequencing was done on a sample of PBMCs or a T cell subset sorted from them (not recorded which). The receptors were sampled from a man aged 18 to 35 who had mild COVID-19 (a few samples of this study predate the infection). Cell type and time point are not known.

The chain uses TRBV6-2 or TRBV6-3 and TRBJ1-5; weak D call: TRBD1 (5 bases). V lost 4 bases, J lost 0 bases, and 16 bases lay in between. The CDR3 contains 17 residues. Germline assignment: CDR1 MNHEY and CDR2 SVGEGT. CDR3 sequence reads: CASSSGYGTFSNQPQHF. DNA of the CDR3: TGTGCCAGCAGTTCCGGGTACGGGACTTTTAGCAATCAGCCCCAGCATTTT.

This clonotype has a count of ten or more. CDR3 protein: CASSGLAGQETQYF. The CDR3 DNA follows: TGTGCCAGCAGTGGACTAGCGGGGCAAGAGACCCAGTACTTC. The rearrangement joins TRBV25-1 to TRBJ2-5; 11 bases line up with TRBD2. The ends lost 4 bases at V and 2 bases at J; junction bases unmatched: 0. The CDR3 loop spans 14 amino acids. Germline CDR1 and CDR2: MGHDK and SYGVNS.

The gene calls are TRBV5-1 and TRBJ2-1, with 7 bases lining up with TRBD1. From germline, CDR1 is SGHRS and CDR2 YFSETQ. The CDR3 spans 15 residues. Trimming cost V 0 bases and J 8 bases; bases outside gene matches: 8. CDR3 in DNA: TGCGCCAGCAGCTTGGCCGAGACAGGGACCCATGAGCAGTTCTTC. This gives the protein CASSLAETGTHEQFF.

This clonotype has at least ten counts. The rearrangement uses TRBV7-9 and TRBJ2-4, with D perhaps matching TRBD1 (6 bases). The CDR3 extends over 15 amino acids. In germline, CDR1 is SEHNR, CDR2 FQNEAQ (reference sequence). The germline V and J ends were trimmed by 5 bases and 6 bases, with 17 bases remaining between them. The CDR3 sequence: CASSPRQELGNIQYF. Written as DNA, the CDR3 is TGTGCCAGCAGCCCCCGACAGGAATTGGGAAACATTCAGTACTTC. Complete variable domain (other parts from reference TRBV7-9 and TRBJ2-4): DTGVSQNPRHKITKRGQNVTFRCDPISEHNRLYWYRQTLGQGPEFLTYFQNEAQLEKSRLLSDRFSAERPKGSFSTLEIQRTEQGDSAMYLCASSPRQELGNIQYFGAGTRLSVL.

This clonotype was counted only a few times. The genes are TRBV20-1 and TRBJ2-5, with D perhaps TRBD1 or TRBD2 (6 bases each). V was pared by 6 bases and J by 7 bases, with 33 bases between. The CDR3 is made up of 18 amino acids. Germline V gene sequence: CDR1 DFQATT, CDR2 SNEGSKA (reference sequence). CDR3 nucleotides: TGCAGTGCCCCCCCGAGGGGCAGGGTCACTATTAAGGGGGGGACCCAGTACTTC. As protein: CSAPPRGRVTIKGGTQYF.

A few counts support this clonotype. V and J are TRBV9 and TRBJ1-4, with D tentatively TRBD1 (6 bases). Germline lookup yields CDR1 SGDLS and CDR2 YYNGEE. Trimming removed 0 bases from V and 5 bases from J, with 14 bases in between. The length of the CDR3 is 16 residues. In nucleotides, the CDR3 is TGTGCCAGCAGCGTAGACCCTGCCGGGACAAATGAAAAACTGTTTTTT. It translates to CASSVDPAGTNEKLFF.

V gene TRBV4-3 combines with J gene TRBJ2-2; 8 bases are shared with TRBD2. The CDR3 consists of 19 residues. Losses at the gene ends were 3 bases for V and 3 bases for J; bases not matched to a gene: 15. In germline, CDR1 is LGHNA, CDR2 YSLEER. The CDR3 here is CASSHYWSDTSGYTGELFF. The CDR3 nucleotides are TGCGCCAGCAGCCACTACTGGTCGGACACTAGCGGTTACACCGGGGAGCTGTTTTTT.

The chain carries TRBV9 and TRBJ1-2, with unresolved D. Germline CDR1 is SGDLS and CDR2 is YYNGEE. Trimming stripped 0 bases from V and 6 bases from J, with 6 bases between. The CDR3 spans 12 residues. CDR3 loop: CASSVGEDGYTF. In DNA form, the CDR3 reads TGTGCCAGCAGCGTAGGGGAGGATGGCTACACCTTC. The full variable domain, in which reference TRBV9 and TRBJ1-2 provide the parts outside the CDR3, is DSGVTQTPKHLITATGQRVTLRCSPRSGDLSVYWYQQSLDQGLQFLIQYYNGEERAKGNILERFSAQQFPDLHSELNLSSLELGDSALYFCASSVGEDGYTFGSGTRLTVV.

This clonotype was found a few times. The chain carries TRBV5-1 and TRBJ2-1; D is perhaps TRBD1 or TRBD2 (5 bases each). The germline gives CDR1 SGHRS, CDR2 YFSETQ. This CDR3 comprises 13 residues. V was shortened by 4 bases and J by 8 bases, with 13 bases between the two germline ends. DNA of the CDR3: TGCGCCAGCAGCCCCCACCGGGGCGATGAGCAGTTCTTC. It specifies CASSPHRGDEQFF.

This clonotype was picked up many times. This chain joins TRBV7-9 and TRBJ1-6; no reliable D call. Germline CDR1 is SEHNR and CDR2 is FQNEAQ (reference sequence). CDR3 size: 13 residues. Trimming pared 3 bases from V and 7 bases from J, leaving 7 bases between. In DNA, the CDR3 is TGTGCCAGCAGCTTGAGAACCAATTCACCCCTCCACTTT. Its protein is CASSLRTNSPLHF.

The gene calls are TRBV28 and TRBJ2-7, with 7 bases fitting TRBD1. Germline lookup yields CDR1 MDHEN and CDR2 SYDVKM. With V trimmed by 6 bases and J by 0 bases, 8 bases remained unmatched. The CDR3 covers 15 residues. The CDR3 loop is CASSEAGTVSYEQYV. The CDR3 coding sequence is TGTGCCAGCAGCGAAGCCGGGACAGTCTCCTACGAGCAGTACGTC.

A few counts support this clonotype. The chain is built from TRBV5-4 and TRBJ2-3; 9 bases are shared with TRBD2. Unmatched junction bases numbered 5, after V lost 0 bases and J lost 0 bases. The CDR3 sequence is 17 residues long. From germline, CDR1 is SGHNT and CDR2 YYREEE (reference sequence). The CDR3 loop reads CASSLVGLAGSTDTQYF. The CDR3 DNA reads TGTGCCAGCAGCTTGGTGGGCCTAGCGGGAAGCACAGATACGCAGTATTTT. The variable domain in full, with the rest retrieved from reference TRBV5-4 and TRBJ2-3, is ETGVTQSPTHLIKTRGQQVTLRCSSQSGHNTVSWYQQALGQGPQFIFQYYREEENGRGNFPPRFSGLQFPNYSSELNVNALELDDSALYLCASSLVGLAGSTDTQYFGPGTRLTVL.

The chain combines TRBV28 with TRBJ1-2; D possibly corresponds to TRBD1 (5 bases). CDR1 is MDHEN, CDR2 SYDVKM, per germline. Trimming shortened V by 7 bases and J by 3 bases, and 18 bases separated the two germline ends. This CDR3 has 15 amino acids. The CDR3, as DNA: TGTGCCAGCATCCCCGGGGGGAGCCCACACTATGGCTACACCTTC. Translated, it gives CASIPGGSPHYGYTF.

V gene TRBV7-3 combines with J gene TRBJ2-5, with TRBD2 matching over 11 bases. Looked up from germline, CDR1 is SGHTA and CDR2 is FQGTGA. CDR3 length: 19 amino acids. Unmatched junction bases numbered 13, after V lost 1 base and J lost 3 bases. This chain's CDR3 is CASSLMGSALAGAKETQYF. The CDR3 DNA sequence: TGTGCCAGCAGCTTAATGGGCTCAGCACTAGCGGGGGCTAAAGAGACCCAGTACTTC. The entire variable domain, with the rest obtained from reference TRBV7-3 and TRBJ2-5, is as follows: GAGVSQTPSNKVTEKGKYVELRCDPISGHTALYWYRQSLGQGPEFLIYFQGTGAADDSGLPNDRFFAVRPEGSVSTLKIQRTERGDSAVYLCASSLMGSALAGAKETQYFGPGTRLLVL.

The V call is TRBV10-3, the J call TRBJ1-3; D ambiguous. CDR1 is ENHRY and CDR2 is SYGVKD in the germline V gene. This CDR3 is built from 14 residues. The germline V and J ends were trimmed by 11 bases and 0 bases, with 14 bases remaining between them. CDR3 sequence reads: CASSDIISGNTIYF. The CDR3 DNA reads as TGTGCCTCTAGCGACATTATCTCTGGAAACACCATATATTTT.

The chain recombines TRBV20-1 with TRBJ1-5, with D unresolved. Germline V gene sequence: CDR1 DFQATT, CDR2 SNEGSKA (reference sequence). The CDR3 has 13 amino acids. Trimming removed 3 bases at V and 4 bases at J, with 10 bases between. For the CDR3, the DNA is TGCAGTGCTAGTACGCAACCTAATCAGCCCCAGCATTTT. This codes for CSASTQPNQPQHF.

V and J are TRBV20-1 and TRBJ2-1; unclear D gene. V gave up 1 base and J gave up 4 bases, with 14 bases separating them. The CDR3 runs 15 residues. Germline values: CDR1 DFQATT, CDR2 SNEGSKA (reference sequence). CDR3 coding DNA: TGCAGTGCTAGAGTCCCGTACGTTGGTTACAATGAGCAGTTCTTC. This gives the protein CSARVPYVGYNEQFF.

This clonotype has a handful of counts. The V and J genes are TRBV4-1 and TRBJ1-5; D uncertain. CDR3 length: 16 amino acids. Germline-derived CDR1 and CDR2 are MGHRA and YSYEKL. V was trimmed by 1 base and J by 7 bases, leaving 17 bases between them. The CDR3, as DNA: TGCGCCAGCAGCCAAGGCCTTGGGCGAGAAACCCAGCCCCAGCATTTT. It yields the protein CASSQGLGRETQPQHF.

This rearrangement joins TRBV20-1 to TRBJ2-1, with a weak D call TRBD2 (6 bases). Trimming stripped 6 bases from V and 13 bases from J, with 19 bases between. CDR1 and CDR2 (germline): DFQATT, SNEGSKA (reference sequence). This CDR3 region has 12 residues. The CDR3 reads CSALGAGSTQFF. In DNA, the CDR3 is TGCAGTGCCCTTGGGGCGGGGTCGACCCAGTTCTTC.

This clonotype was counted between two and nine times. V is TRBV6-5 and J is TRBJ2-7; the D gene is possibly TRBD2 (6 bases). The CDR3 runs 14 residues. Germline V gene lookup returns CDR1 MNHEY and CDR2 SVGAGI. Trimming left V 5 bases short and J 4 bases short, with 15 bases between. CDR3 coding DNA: TGTGCCAGCAGTCCGCAGGGTGGGGGGTACGAGCAGTACGTC. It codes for CASSPQGGGYEQYV.

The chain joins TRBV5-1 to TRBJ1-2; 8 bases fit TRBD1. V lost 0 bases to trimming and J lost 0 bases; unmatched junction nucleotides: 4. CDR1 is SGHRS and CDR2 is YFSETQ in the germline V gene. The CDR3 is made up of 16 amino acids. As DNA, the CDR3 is TGCGCCAGCAGCTTGGTCGGACAGGGAGCTAACTATGGCTACACCTTC. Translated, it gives CASSLVGQGANYGYTF.

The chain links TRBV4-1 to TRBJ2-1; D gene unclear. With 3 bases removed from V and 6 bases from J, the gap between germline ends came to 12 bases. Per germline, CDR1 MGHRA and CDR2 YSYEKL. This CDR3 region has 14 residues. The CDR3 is CASSQGSRANEQFF. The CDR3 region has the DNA TGCGCCAGCAGCCAGGGCTCCCGAGCCAATGAGCAGTTCTTC.

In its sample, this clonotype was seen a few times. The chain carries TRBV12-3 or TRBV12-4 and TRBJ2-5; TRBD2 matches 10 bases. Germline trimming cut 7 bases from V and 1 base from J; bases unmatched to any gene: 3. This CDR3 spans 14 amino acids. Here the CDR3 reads CASTERGGQETQYF. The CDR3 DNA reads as TGTGCCAGCACGGAGCGGGGGGGCCAAGAGACCCAGTACTTC.

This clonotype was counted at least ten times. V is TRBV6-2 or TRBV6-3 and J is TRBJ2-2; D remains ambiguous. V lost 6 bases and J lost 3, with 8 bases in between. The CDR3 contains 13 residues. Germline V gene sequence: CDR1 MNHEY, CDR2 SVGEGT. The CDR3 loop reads CASRDPYTGELFF. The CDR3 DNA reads TGTGCCAGCAGGGACCCTTACACCGGGGAGCTGTTTTTT.